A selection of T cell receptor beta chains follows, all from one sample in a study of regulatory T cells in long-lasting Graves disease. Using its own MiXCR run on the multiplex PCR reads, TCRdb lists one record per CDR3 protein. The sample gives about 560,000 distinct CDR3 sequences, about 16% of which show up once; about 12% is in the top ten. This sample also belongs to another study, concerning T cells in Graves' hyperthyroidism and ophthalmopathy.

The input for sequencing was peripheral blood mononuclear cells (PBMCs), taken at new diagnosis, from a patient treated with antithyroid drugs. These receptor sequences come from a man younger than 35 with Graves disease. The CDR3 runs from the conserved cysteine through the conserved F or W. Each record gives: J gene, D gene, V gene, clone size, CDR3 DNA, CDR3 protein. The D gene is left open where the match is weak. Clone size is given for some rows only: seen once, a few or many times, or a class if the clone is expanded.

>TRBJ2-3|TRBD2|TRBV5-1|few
TGCGCCAGCAGCCGATCCCCTGGGCTAGCGGGAGGGAGCACAGATACGCAGTATTTT
CASSRSPGLAGGSTDTQYF
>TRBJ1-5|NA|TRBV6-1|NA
TGTGCCAGCATCCAAGCCGGGACTGACTATCAGCCCCAGCATTTT
CASIQAGTDYQPQHF
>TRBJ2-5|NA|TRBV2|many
TGTGCCAGCAGTGACAGAGGGGCGTCCCAAGAGACCCAGTACTTC
CASSDRGASQETQYF
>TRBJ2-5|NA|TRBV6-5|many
TGTGCCAGCAGTTACTCGAGACCGGGTGAAGAGACCCAGTACTTC
CASSYSRPGEETQYF
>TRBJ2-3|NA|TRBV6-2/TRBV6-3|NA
TGTGCCAGCAGGAACCCTAGCACAGATACGCAGTATTTT
CASRNPSTDTQYF
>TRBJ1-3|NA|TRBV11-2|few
TGTGCCAGCAGCTTGGAAAGTGGAAACACCATATATTTT
CASSLESGNTIYF
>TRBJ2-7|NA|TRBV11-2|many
TGTGCCAGCAGCTTAGTTTCAGCGACCTCCTACGAGCAGTACTTC
CASSLVSATSYEQYF
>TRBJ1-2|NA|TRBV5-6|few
TGTGCCAGCAGCTTGGCAAGGCAAGACTATGGCTACACCTTC
CASSLARQDYGYTF
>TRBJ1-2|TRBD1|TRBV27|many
TGTGCCAGCAGTCCCACAACCTCGGACAGGGGCTATGGCTACACCTTC
CASSPTTSDRGYGYTF
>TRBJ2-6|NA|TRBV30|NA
TGTGCCTGGAGTGTCGGAGTCTCTGGGGCCAACGTCCTGACTTTC
CAWSVGVSGANVLTF
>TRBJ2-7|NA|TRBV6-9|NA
TGCGCCAGCAGATGGGTCGAGGGTCAGGGGCTGTACGAGCAGTACTTC
CASRWVEGQGLYEQYF
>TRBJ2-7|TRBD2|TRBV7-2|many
TGTGCCAGCAGCTCTCGACTCGGGAGCGGGAGGGCCGGCGAGCAGTACTTC
CASSSRLGSGRAGEQYF
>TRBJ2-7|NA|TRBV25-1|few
TGTGCCAGCAGTGAGCCCCCCCCCGGAGAGGGGTGGAGGGCCTACGAGCAGTACTTC
CASSEPPPGEGWRAYEQYF
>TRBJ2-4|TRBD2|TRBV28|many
TGTGCCAGCAGTACGAGGGAGGGCAAGAACATTCAGTACTTC
CASSTREGKNIQYF
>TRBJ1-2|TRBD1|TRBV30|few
TGTGCCTTGGATGAAGGGACAGTTAGCAACTATGGCTACACCTTC
CALDEGTVSNYGYTF